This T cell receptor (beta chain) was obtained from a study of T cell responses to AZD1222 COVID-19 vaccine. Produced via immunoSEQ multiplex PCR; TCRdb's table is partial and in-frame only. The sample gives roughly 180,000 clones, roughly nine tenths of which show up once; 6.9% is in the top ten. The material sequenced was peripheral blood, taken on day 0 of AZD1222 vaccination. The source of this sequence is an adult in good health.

CDR3 protein: CASSGGKYNEQFF. The CDR3 coding sequence is TGTGCCAGCAGCGGGGGAAAATACAATGAGCAGTTCTTC. This chain links TRBV5-4 with TRBJ2-1; D assignment may be TRBD1 or TRBD2 (5 bases each). The CDR3 length is 13 residues. Per the germline V gene, CDR1 is SGHNT and CDR2 is YYREEE (reference sequence). V lost 4 bases and J lost 4, with 9 bases in between.